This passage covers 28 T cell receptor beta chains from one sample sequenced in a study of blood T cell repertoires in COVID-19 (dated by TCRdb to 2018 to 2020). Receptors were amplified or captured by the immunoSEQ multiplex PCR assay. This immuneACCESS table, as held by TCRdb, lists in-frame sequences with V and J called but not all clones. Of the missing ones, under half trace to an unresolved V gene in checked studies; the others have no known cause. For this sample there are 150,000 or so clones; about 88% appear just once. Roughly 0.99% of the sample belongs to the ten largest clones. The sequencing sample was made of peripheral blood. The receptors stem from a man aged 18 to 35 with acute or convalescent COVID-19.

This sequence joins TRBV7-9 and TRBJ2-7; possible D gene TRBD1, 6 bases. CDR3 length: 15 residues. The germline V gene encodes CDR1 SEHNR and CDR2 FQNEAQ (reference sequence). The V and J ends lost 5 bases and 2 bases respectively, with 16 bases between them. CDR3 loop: CASSPRDRSPYEQYV. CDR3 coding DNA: TGTGCCAGCAGCCCACGAGACAGGTCCCCCTACGAGCAGTACGTC.

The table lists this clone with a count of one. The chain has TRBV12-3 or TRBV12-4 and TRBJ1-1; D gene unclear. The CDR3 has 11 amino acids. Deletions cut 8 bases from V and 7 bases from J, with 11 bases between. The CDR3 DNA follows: TGTGCCAGCCGGAGCCGCCATGAAGCTTTCTTT. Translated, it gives CASRSRHEAFF.

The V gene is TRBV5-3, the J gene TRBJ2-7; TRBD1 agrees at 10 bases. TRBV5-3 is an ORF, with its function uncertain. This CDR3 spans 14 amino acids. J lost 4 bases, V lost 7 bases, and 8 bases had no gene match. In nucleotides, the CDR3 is TGTGCCAGAGTCTTCCGGGACAGGGGTTACGAGCAGTACTTC. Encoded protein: CARVFRDRGYEQYF.

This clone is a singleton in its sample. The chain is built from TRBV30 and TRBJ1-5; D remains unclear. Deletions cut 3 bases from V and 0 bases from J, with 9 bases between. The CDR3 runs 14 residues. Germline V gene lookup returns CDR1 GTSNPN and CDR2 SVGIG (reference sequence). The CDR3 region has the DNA TGTGCCTGGAGCCGACACAGTAGCAATCAGCCCCAGCATTTT. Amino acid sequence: CAWSRHSSNQPQHF.

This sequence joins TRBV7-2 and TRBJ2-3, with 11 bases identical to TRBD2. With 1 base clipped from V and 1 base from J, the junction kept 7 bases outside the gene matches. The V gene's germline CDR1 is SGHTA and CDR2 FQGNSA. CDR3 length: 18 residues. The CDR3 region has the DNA TGTGCCAGCAGCTTAGAGAGTACTAGCGGGGGAGGCACAGATACGCAGTATTTT. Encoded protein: CASSLESTSGGGTDTQYF. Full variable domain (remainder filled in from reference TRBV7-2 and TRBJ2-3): GAGVSQSPSNKVTEKGKDVELRCDPISGHTALYWYRQSLGQGLEFLIYFQGNSAPDKSGLPSDRFSAERTGGSVSTLTIQRTQQEDSAVYLCASSLESTSGGGTDTQYFGPGTRLTVL.

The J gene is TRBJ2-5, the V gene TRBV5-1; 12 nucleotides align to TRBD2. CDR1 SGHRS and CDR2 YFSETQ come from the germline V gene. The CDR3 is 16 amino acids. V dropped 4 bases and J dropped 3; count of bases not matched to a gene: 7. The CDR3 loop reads CASSVGTSGSKETQYF. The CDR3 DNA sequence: TGCGCCAGCAGCGTAGGGACTAGCGGGTCTAAAGAGACCCAGTACTTC.

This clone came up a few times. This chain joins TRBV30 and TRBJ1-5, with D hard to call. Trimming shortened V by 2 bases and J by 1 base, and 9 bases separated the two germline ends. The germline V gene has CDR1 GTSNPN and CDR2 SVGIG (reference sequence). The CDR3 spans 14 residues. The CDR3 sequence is CAWSPDSSNQPQHF. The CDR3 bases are TGTGCCTGGAGTCCTGACTCCAGCAATCAGCCCCAGCATTTT. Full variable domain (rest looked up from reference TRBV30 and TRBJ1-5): SQTIHQWPATLVQPVGSPLSLECTVEGTSNPNLYWYRQAAGRGLQLLFYSVGIGQISSEVPQNLSASRPQDRQFILSSKKLLLSDSGFYLCAWSPDSSNQPQHFGDGTRLSIL.

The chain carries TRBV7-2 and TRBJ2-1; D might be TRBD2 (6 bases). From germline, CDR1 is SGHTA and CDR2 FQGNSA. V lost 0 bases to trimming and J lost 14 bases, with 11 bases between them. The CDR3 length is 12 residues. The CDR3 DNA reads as TGTGCCAGCAGCTTAGCGCGGAGGGAGAAGTTCTTC. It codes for CASSLARREKFF.

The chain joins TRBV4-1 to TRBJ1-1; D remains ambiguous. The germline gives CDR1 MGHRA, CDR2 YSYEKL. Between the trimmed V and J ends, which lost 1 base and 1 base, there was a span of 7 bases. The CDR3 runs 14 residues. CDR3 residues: CASSQVYPNTEAFF. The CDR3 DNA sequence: TGCGCCAGCAGCCAAGTCTACCCGAACACTGAAGCTTTCTTT.

The CDR3 region has the DNA TGTGCCTGCGAGACAGGGGGGGCCACCGGGGAGCTGTTTTTT. This codes for CACETGGATGELFF. The chain combines TRBV2 with TRBJ2-2; 9 bases fit TRBD1. The V gene's germline CDR1 is SNHLY and CDR2 FYNNEI. V was pared by 11 bases and J by 4 bases, with 8 bases of the junction left unmatched. The length of the CDR3 is 14 residues. The variable domain in full, with the rest retrieved from reference TRBV2 and TRBJ2-2, is EPEVTQTPSHQVTQMGQEVILRCVPISNHLYFYWYRQILGQKVEFLVSFYNNEISEKSEIFDDQFSVERPDGSNFTLKIRSTKLEDSAMYFCACETGGATGELFFGEGSRLTVL.

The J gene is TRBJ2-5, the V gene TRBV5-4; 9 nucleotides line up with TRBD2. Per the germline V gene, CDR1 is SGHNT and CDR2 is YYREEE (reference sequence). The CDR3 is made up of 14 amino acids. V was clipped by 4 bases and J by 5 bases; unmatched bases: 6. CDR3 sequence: CASSPAGGLETQYF. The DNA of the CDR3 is TGTGCCAGCAGCCCGGCGGGGGGGCTGGAGACCCAGTACTTC.

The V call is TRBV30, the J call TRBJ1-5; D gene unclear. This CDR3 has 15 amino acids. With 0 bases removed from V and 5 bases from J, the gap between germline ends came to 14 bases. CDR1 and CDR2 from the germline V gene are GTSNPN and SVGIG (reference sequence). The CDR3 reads CAWSVGGSQYQPQHF. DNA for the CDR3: TGTGCCTGGAGTGTAGGCGGCAGCCAATATCAGCCCCAGCATTTT.

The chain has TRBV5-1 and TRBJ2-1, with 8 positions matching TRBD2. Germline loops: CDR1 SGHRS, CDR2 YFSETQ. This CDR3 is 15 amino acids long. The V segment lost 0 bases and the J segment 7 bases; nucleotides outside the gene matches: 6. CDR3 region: CASSLVGGGSNEQFF. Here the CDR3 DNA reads TGCGCCAGCAGCTTGGTCGGCGGGGGGTCTAATGAGCAGTTCTTC. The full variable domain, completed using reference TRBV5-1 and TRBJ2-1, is KAGVTQTPRYLIKTRGQQVTLSCSPISGHRSVSWYQQTPGQGLQFLFEYFSETQRNKGNFPGRFSGRQFSNSRSEMNVSTLELGDSALYLCASSLVGGGSNEQFFGPGTRLTVL.

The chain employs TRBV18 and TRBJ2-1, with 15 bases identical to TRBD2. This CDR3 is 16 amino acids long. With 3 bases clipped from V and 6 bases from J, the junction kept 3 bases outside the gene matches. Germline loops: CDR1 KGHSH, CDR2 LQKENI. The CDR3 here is CASSPPGLAGGNEQFF. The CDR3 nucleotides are TGTGCCAGCTCACCTCCGGGACTAGCGGGGGGCAATGAGCAGTTCTTC.

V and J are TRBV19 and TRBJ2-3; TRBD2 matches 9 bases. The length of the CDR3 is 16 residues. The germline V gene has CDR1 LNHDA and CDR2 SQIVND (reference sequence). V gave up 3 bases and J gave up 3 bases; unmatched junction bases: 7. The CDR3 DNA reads TGTGCCAGTAGTATTGAGGCTAGCGGGATTACAGATACGCAGTATTTT. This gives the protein CASSIEASGITDTQYF.

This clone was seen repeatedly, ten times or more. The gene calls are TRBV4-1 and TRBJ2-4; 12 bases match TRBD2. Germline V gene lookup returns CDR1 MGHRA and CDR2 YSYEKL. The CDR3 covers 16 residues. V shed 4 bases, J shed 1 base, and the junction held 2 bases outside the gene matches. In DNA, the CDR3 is TGCGCCAGCAGCCTTACTAGCGGGGGGGCCAAAAACATTCAGTACTTC. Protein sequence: CASSLTSGGAKNIQYF.

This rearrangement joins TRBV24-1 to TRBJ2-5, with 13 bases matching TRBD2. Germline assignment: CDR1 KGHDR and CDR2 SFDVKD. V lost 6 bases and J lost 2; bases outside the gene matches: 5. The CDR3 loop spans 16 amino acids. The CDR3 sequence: CATSLGLAGVQETQYF. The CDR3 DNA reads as TGTGCCACCAGTCTCGGACTAGCGGGAGTTCAAGAGACCCAGTACTTC.

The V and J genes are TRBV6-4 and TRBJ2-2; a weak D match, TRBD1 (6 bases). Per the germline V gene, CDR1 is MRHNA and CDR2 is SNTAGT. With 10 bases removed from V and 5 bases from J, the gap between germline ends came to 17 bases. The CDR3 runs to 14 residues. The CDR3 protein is CATREQGQTGELFF. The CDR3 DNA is TGTGCCACCCGAGAACAGGGCCAGACCGGGGAGCTGTTTTTT.

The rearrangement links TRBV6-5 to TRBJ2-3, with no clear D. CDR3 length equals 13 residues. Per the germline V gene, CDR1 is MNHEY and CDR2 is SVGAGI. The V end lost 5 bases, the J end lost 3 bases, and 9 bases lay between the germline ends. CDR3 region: CASSTVLTDTQYF. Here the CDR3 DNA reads TGTGCCAGCAGTACAGTATTGACAGATACGCAGTATTTT.

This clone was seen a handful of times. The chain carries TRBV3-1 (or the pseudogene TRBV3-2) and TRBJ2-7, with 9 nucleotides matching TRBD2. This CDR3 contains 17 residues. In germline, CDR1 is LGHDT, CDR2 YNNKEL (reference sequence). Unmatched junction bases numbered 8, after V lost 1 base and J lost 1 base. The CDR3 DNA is TGTGCCAGCAGCCAAGCTGCCCTAGCGGGGAGGTCCTACGAGCAGTACTTC. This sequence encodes CASSQAALAGRSYEQYF.

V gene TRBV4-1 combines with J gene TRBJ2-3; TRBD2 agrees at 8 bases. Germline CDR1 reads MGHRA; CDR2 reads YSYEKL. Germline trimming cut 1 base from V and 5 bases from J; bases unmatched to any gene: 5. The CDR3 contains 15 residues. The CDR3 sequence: CASSQGRGGGDTQYF. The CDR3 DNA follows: TGCGCCAGCAGCCAAGGACGGGGGGGCGGAGATACGCAGTATTTT.

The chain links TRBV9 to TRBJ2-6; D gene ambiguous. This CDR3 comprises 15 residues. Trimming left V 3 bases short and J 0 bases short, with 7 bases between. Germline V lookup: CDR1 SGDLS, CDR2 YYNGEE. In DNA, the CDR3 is TGTGCCAGCAGCGCCAGGTTCTCTGGGGCCAACGTCCTGACTTTC. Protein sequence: CASSARFSGANVLTF.

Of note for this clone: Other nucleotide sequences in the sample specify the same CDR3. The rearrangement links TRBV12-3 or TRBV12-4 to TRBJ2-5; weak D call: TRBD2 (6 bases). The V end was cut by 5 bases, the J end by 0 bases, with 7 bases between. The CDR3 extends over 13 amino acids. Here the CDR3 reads CASSRDYQETQYF. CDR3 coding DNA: TGTGCCAGCAGTAGGGACTACCAAGAGACCCAGTACTTC.

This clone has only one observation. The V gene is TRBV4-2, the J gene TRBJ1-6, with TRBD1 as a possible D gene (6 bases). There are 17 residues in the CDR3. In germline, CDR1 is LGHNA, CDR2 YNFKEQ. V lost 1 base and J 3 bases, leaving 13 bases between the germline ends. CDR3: CASSQVDRPVYNSPLHF. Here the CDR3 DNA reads TGTGCCAGCAGCCAAGTCGACAGGCCAGTCTATAATTCACCCCTCCACTTT.

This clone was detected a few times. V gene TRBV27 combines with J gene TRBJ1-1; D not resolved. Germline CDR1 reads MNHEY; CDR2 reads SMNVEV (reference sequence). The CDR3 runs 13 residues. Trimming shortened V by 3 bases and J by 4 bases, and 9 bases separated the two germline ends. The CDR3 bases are TGTGCCAGCAGTTTGGACTCTGTCACTGAAGCTTTCTTT. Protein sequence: CASSLDSVTEAFF.

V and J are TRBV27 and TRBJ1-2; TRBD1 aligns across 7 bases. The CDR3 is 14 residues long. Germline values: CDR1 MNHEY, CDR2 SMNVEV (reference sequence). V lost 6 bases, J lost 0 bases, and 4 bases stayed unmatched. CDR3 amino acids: CASRRQGPNYGYTF. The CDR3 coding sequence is TGTGCCAGCAGGCGACAGGGACCTAACTATGGCTACACCTTC.

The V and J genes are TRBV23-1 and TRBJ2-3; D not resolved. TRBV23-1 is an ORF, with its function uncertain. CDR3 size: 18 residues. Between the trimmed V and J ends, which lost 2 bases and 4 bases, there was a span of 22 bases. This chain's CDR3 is CASSQPPAPGTAADTQYF. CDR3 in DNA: TGCGCCAGCAGTCAACCACCCGCACCAGGAACGGCAGCAGATACGCAGTATTTT.

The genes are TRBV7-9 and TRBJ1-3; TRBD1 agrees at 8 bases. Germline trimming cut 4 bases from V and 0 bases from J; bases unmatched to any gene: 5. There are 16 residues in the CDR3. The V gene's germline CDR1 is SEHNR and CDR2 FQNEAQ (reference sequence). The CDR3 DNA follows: TGTGCCAGCAGCTCCCAGGGGGCAGGCTCTGGAAACACCATATATTTT. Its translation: CASSSQGAGSGNTIYF.